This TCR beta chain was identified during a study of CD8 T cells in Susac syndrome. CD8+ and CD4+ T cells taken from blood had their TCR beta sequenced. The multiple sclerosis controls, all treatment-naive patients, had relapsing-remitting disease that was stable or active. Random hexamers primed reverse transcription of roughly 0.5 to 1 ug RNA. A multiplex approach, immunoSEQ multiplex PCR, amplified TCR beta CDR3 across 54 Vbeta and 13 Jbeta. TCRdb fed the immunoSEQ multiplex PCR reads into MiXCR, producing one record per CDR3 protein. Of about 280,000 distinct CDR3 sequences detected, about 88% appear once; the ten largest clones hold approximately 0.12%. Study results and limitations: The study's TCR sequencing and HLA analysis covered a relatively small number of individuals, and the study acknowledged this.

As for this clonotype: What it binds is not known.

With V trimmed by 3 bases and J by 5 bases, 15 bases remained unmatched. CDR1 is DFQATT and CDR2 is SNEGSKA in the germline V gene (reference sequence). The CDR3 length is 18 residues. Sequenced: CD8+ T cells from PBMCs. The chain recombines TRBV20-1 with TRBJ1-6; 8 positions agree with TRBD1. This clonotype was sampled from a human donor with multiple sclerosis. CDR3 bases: TGCAGTGCTAGGGGGGGTTCCGGGACAGGTGTGGATAATTCACCCCTCCACTTT. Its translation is CSARGGSGTGVDNSPLHF.